This T cell receptor (beta chain) was documented in a study of cytomegalovirus exposure and HLA in healthy donors. Whole-study context: Earlier results showed 90 million to 120 million unique TCR beta sequences derived from approximately 170 million T cells.

V dropped 2 bases and J dropped 3; count of bases not matched to a gene: 8. This CDR3 has 15 amino acids. From germline, CDR1 is SGHDT and CDR2 YYEEEE. A remark on this clone: Its antigen is undetermined.

The PCR ran on 60 Vbeta and 13 Jbeta primers. Under the authors' procedure: Unique TCR beta chains numbered roughly 83 million in a later analysis, with roughly 11 million shared. The repertoire was sequenced with immunoSEQ multiplex PCR; TCRdb's copy has only in-frame clones and lacks some. From that table come the V and J calls and clone size; the DNA was used to work out D and trimming. The table has 65,000 to 85,000 clones, approximately 71% seen once. General study results and limits: Analysis performed later showed TCR beta chains linked to HLA being more clonally expanded than equally common others. The investigators catalogued 164 TCR beta chains as cytomegalovirus-associated.

The specimen sequenced was PBMCs. The source is a woman in her thirties in good health and CMV-seronegative. This chain connects TRBV5-6 to TRBJ2-7; 7 bases align to TRBD2. This CDR3 reads CASSFFGGGRYEQYF. CDR3 nucleotides: TGTGCCAGCAGCTTTTTTGGGGGGGGTCGCTACGAGCAGTACTTC.